This T cell receptor beta chain is from a study of shared clonotypes between healthy human individuals. Profiling relied on immunoSEQ multiplex PCR, and the TCRdb table lists in-frame clones only, not all of them. The table shows some 2,400,000 clones, with approximately 96% occurring only once. Germline assignment: CDR1 MNHNY and CDR2 SVGAGI (reference sequence). The V end was cut by 7 bases, the J end by 4 bases, with 17 bases between. The CDR3 runs to 16 residues. The sequence was collected from a man in his late teens or twenties in good health. Specimen: naive CD4+ T cells sorted from blood. Subset given: CD45RA+ positively selected. The genes are TRBV6-6 and TRBJ1-6, with a possible D match to TRBD1 (5 bases). CDR3 sequence reads: CASNDAGRGYNSPLHF. The CDR3 bases are TGTGCCAGCAATGACGCGGGACGTGGGTATAATTCACCCCTCCACTTT.